The clone carrying this T cell receptor (beta chain) has a count of ten or more. Its target is unknown. The CDR3 sequence is 12 residues long. Germline V lookup: CDR1 ENHRY, CDR2 SYGVKD. V shed 2 bases and J shed 6 bases, with 4 bases lying between them. This sample was included in a study of T-cell reconstitution after alpha-beta-depleted transplantation in children. Unique molecular identifiers were used in preparing the TCRbeta library. TCRdb used MiXCR to reprocess the PCR reads, holding one entry per CDR3 protein. This table holds some 300,000 distinct CDR3 sequences, over 7.5% found once. Regarding the study as a whole: The main origin of T-cell counts and diversity one year after transplant was newly produced T cells.

This sequence joins TRBV10-3 and TRBJ2-2, with unresolved D. This specimen was peripheral blood, taken 360 days after TCRalphabeta/CD19-depleted stem cell transplant. The source is a female patient between 2 and 15 years old who had a stem cell transplant for Fanconi anemia, so the T cells may come from the graft donor. The CDR3 nucleotides read TGTGCCATCAGTGAGAGGCCCGGGGAGCTGTTTTTT. This gives the protein CAISERPGELFF.